The 23 T cell receptor beta chains in this list originate from one sample, sequenced in a study of T cell repertoires in cytomegalovirus infection. TCRdb reanalysed the reads using MiXCR and keeps one entry per CDR3 protein. Found here are over 450,000 distinct CDR3 sequences, approximately 11% of them singletons; the top ten hold 10%. Sequencing was done on a sample of PBMCs. These receptors were taken from a human donor in good health (CMV status not recorded). Some clones in this sample may be carry-over from other donors' samples.

This clonotype was detected many times. The CDR3 spells CASKEQRARLNTEAFF. CDR3 DNA sequence: TGTGCCAGTAAAGAACAGAGGGCGCGTTTAAACACTGAAGCTTTCTTT. V usage is TRBV19 and J usage is TRBJ1-1; D is unclear. The CDR3 length is 16 residues. Trimming pared 7 bases from V and 2 bases from J, leaving 20 bases between. Germline CDR1 and CDR2: LNHDA and SQIVND (reference sequence).

This clonotype came up many times. The chain employs TRBV28 and TRBJ1-4, with D maybe TRBD1 (5 bases). This CDR3 has 13 residues. Germline V gives CDR1 MDHEN, CDR2 SYDVKM. V lost 5 bases to trimming and J lost 7 bases, with 11 bases between them. The DNA of the CDR3 is TGTGCCAGCAGTGGGGGTGTGCGTGAAAAACTGTTTTTT. Translation gives CASSGGVREKLFF.

The V and J genes are TRBV2 and TRBJ2-6; unclear D gene. Germline CDR1 is SNHLY and CDR2 is FYNNEI. The CDR3 loop spans 15 amino acids. Trimming left V 1 base short and J 0 bases short, with 4 bases between. CDR3 nucleotide sequence: TGTGCCAGCAGTGAAGGGAGCTCTGGGGCCAACGTCCTGACTTTC. Translating it yields CASSEGSSGANVLTF.

This clonotype appeared many times. The genes are TRBV27 and TRBJ2-1; no clear D gene. CDR1 and CDR2 (germline): MNHEY, SMNVEV (reference sequence). V dropped 10 bases and J dropped 5 bases, with 18 bases sitting between them. The CDR3 is 14 amino acids. CDR3 DNA sequence: TGTGCCACCACCTCGCTTGTCGGAAACAATGAGCAGTTCTTC. It is translated as CATTSLVGNNEQFF.

This clonotype was recorded many times. The chain is built from TRBV5-1 and TRBJ2-3; D might be TRBD1 or TRBD2, each matching 5 bases. The CDR3 totals 13 residues. Germline V lookup: CDR1 SGHRS, CDR2 YFSETQ. The ends were cut back, 2 bases at V and 3 bases at J, with 7 bases in the middle. This chain's CDR3 is CASSFEGTDTQYF. The CDR3 DNA follows: TGCGCCAGCAGCTTTGAGGGGACAGATACGCAGTATTTT.

Ten or more counts support this clonotype. The V call is TRBV7-3, the J call TRBJ2-1; the match to TRBD1 covers 7 bases. Germline CDR1 is SGHTA and CDR2 is FQGTGA. V lost 2 bases, J lost 2 bases, and 3 bases stayed unmatched. The CDR3 contains 15 residues. The CDR3 loop is CASSLLGQAYNEQFF. CDR3 sequence (DNA): TGTGCCAGCAGCTTACTAGGACAGGCCTACAATGAGCAGTTCTTC.

The chain joins TRBV6-5 to TRBJ1-2; D gene uncertain. This CDR3 spans 14 amino acids. V was clipped by 2 bases and J by 4 bases, with 11 bases between them. Germline CDR1 and CDR2: MNHEY and SVGAGI. CDR3 bases: TGTGCCAGCAGTTACGGTGGGCAGTCCTATGGCTACACCTTC. Amino acid sequence: CASSYGGQSYGYTF.

V usage is TRBV9 and J usage is TRBJ2-7; D gene uncertain. CDR1 is SGDLS and CDR2 is YYNGEE in the germline V gene. Trimming took 0 bases from V and 0 from J, leaving 13 bases between them. This CDR3 is built from 16 residues. The CDR3 spells CASSVDGRDSSYEQYF. The CDR3 bases are TGTGCCAGCAGCGTAGACGGCAGAGATAGCTCCTACGAGCAGTACTTC.

This clonotype has ten or more counts. The V call is TRBV6-1, the J call TRBJ1-2; D not certain. Trimming left V 2 bases short and J 13 bases short, with 17 bases between. Germline V lookup: CDR1 MNHNS, CDR2 SASEGT. CDR3 length: 13 amino acids. The CDR3 is CASSETGNPPSTF. The CDR3 nucleotides read TGTGCCAGCAGTGAAACTGGGAACCCCCCCAGCACCTTC.

The chain couples TRBV7-3 to TRBJ2-1, with D perhaps matching TRBD1 (5 bases). CDR3 length equals 16 residues. Trimming removed 0 bases at V and 10 bases at J, with 19 bases between. Germline loops: CDR1 SGHTA, CDR2 FQGTGA. In DNA form, the CDR3 reads TGTGCCAGCAGCTTAACCCCGAGGCTGGGTGGGGCGGAGCAGTTCTTC. This gives the protein CASSLTPRLGGAEQFF.

This clonotype was counted many times. This rearrangement joins TRBV6-1 to TRBJ2-3; TRBD2 agrees at 9 bases. Germline V CDR1 and CDR2: MNHNS, SASEGT. The CDR3 is made up of 16 amino acids. V shed 6 bases, J shed 3 bases, and the junction held 10 bases outside the gene matches. The CDR3 nucleotides read TGTGCCAGCAGCTTAAAGTCGGGACTAGCAACAGATACGCAGTATTTT. Translation: CASSLKSGLATDTQYF.

This clonotype was seen repeatedly, ten times or more. V gene TRBV11-1 combines with J gene TRBJ2-1; TRBD2 matches at 10 bases. The CDR3 totals 15 residues. The germline gives CDR1 SGHAT, CDR2 FQDESV (reference sequence). V was pared by 3 bases and J by 9 bases, with 8 bases of the junction left unmatched. The CDR3 DNA reads as TGTGCCAGCAGCTTTCAGCGGGAGGGCCGTAGTGAGCAGTTCTTC. Translated: CASSFQREGRSEQFF.

In its sample, this clonotype was seen many times. The chain combines TRBV6-5 with TRBJ2-2; TRBD2 matches at 7 bases. Germline V gene lookup returns CDR1 MNHEY and CDR2 SVGAGI. This CDR3 region has 15 residues. V trimming: 0 bases; J trimming: 4 bases; junction bases outside the gene matches: 2. In DNA, the CDR3 is TGTGCCAGCAGTTACTCGGCGGGAGTCACCGGGGAGCTGTTTTTT. Amino acid sequence: CASSYSAGVTGELFF.

In this sample, this clonotype turned up a few times. The chain carries TRBV2 and TRBJ2-2, with unresolved D. The CDR3 length is 15 residues. Germline CDR1 is SNHLY and CDR2 is FYNNEI. V was pared by 6 bases and J by 0 bases, with 11 bases between. CDR3 DNA sequence: TGTGCCAGCAGGGTCTCTACCGCGAACACCGGGGAGCTGTTTTTT. Its translation: CASRVSTANTGELFF.

This clonotype was counted many times. The V gene is TRBV4-1, the J gene TRBJ1-4; 9 bases fit TRBD1. The CDR3 is 16 residues long. V was pared by 4 bases and J by 6 bases, with 9 bases of the junction left unmatched. Per the germline V gene, CDR1 is MGHRA and CDR2 is YSYEKL. CDR3 sequence reads: CASSRPGQGRYEKLFF. CDR3 nucleotide sequence: TGCGCCAGCAGCCGACCTGGACAGGGGAGGTATGAAAAACTGTTTTTT.

This clonotype was counted at least ten times. The chain carries TRBV5-1 and TRBJ1-1, with D uncertain. The CDR3 has 15 residues. Trimming left V 4 bases short and J 6 bases short, with 19 bases between. Germline CDR1 SGHRS, CDR2 YFSETQ. The CDR3 spells CASSRALNIDAEAFF. In DNA form, the CDR3 reads TGCGCCAGCAGCCGGGCCCTAAACATCGACGCTGAAGCTTTCTTT.

This clonotype has ten or more counts. This chain connects TRBV10-3 to TRBJ2-2; 7 nucleotides agree with TRBD1. V was pared by 11 bases and J by 6 bases, with 12 bases of the junction left unmatched. This CDR3 comprises 14 residues. Germline loops: CDR1 ENHRY, CDR2 SYGVKD. CDR3 loop: CAANNDRDAGELFF. For the CDR3, the DNA is TGTGCCGCTAATAACGACAGGGACGCCGGGGAGCTGTTTTTT.

This clonotype showed up many times. The V gene is TRBV19, the J gene TRBJ1-2, with D tentatively TRBD1 (5 bases). The CDR3 loop spans 15 amino acids. Germline V CDR1 and CDR2: LNHDA, SQIVND (reference sequence). Trimming stripped 4 bases from V and 3 bases from J, with 15 bases between. CDR3 sequence reads: CASSRGTELYYGYTF. In nucleotides, the CDR3 is TGTGCCAGTAGTAGGGGGACGGAACTCTACTATGGCTACACCTTC.

This clonotype was detected ten times or more. The chain joins TRBV2 to TRBJ2-3, with D unresolved. CDR3 length: 13 amino acids. Germline CDR1 reads SNHLY; CDR2 reads FYNNEI. The V gene lost 4 bases and the J gene lost 9 bases, with 14 bases spanning the gap. CDR3: CASSVLHLRTQYF. The CDR3 DNA follows: TGTGCCAGCAGTGTACTCCACCTCAGGACGCAGTATTTT.

In its sample, this clonotype was seen many times. The genes are TRBV24-1 and TRBJ2-5; 10 bases match TRBD2. The CDR3 extends over 16 amino acids. Germline CDR1 KGHDR, CDR2 SFDVKD. V shed 1 base and J 2 bases; nucleotides not matched to a gene: 3. The CDR3 DNA sequence: TGTGCCACCAGTGATTTAGGTAGCGGGGGGCAAGAGACCCAGTACTTC. Translating it yields CATSDLGSGGQETQYF.

This clonotype has at least ten counts. This sequence joins TRBV10-3 and TRBJ2-1, with D hard to call. The CDR3 runs 14 residues. Germline V gene lookup returns CDR1 ENHRY and CDR2 SYGVKD. Deletions cut 4 bases from V and 6 bases from J, with 13 bases between. The DNA of the CDR3 is TGTGCCATCAGTGCTAGTCTTTCGGGCAATGAGCAGTTCTTC. Protein: CAISASLSGNEQFF.

The chain combines TRBV29-1 with TRBJ2-1; 8 bases agree with TRBD1. J lost 6 bases, V lost 6 bases, and 4 bases had no gene match. The CDR3 runs 12 residues. Germline CDR1 is SQVTM and CDR2 is ANQGSEA. The CDR3 nucleotides read TGCAGCGTCTCAGACAGGGGCAATGAGCAGTTCTTC. Translating gives CSVSDRGNEQFF.

This clonotype was seen repeatedly, ten times or more. The rearrangement links TRBV7-6 to TRBJ1-1; D unclear. V lost 1 base, J lost 1 base, and 10 bases lay in between. The length of the CDR3 is 15 residues. The germline V gene has CDR1 SGHVS and CDR2 FNYEAQ. CDR3 in amino acids: CASSLEPQGNTEAFF. CDR3 in DNA: TGTGCCAGCAGCTTAGAGCCACAAGGGAACACTGAAGCTTTCTTT.